These 29 T cell receptor beta chains originate from one sample sequenced in a study of cytomegalovirus exposure and HLA in healthy donors. The data were produced by immunoSEQ multiplex PCR, yet TCRdb's version contains in-frame clones alone and is incomplete. Among about 140,000 clones listed, approximately 85% were seen once. The source material was PBMCs. Receptors were obtained from a woman in her 30s in good health and CMV-seronegative.

The chain joins TRBV7-9 to TRBJ2-7, with TRBD1 matching over 7 bases. V shed 2 bases, J shed 1 base, and the junction held 2 bases outside the gene matches. The CDR3 contains 14 residues. Germline assignment: CDR1 SEHNR and CDR2 FQNEAQ (reference sequence). The CDR3: CASSLTGVSYEQYF. For the CDR3, the DNA is TGTGCCAGCAGCTTAACAGGGGTATCCTACGAGCAGTACTTC.

J is TRBJ2-2 and V is TRBV6-6, with TRBD1 matching 8 bases. Germline CDR1 is MNHNY and CDR2 is SVGAGI (reference sequence). CDR3 length: 14 residues. Trimming took 8 bases from V and 4 from J; bases not matched to a gene: 6. CDR3 residues: CASRRGHGTGELFF. The DNA of the CDR3 is TGTGCCAGCCGCAGGGGGCATGGCACCGGGGAGCTGTTTTTT.

Note on this clone: This same CDR3 is encoded by further DNA sequences in the sample. The V and J genes are TRBV9 and TRBJ2-5, with 13 bases aligning to TRBD2. V was pared by 0 bases and J by 2 bases, with 1 base of the junction left unmatched. Germline CDR1 and CDR2: SGDLS and YYNGEE. This CDR3 is built from 16 residues. The CDR3 spells CASSVGTSGGQETQYF. CDR3 in DNA: TGTGCCAGCAGCGTAGGGACTAGCGGGGGTCAAGAGACCCAGTACTTC.

The gene calls are TRBV5-6 and TRBJ1-1; perhaps TRBD1 as D (5 bases). The germline V gene has CDR1 SGHDT and CDR2 YYEEEE. V lost 1 base and J lost 5, with 12 bases in between. The CDR3 extends over 14 amino acids. Written as DNA, the CDR3 is TGTGCCAGCAGCTTGCAGGGTCAGGGTACTGAAGCTTTCTTT. This translates into CASSLQGQGTEAFF.

This rearrangement joins TRBV7-8 to TRBJ2-7, with D unresolved. This CDR3 region has 13 residues. Germline V CDR1 and CDR2: SGHVS, FQNEAQ. V shed 2 bases and J shed 5 bases, with 10 bases lying between them. CDR3 amino acids: CASSLSSTHEQYF. The DNA of the CDR3 is TGTGCCAGCAGCTTAAGTAGTACCCACGAGCAGTACTTC.

This clone has a handful of counts. The rearrangement links TRBV27 to TRBJ1-2, with a tentative D call TRBD1 (5 bases). With 9 bases removed from V and 10 bases from J, the gap between germline ends came to 18 bases. The CDR3 is 12 residues long. Germline CDR1 reads MNHEY; CDR2 reads SMNVEV (reference sequence). CDR3 nucleotide sequence: TGTGCCAGTGGGGTCGGGGGTGATCACTACACCTTC. Its translation is CASGVGGDHYTF.

This chain connects TRBV7-2 to TRBJ1-5, with D possibly TRBD1 on 5 matching bases. The germline gives CDR1 SGHTA, CDR2 FQGNSA. The V and J ends lost 2 bases and 7 bases respectively, with 12 bases between them. The CDR3 runs 14 residues. The CDR3 is CASSLRGLGQPQHF. The DNA of the CDR3 is TGTGCCAGCAGCTTACGGGGGTTAGGGCAGCCCCAGCATTTT.

This rearrangement joins TRBV6-1 to TRBJ2-1; 12 nucleotides align to TRBD2. J lost 4 bases, V lost 2 bases, and 0 bases had no gene match. The CDR3 loop spans 15 amino acids. Germline V lookup: CDR1 MNHNS, CDR2 SASEGT. This CDR3 reads CASSELAGGYNEQFF. The CDR3 nucleotides are TGTGCCAGCAGTGAACTAGCGGGGGGGTACAATGAGCAGTTCTTC.

The V gene is TRBV5-1, the J gene TRBJ2-1; 7 bases align to TRBD2. The germline CDR1 and CDR2 sequences are SGHRS and YFSETQ. The CDR3 spans 15 residues. V lost 0 bases and J lost 5; bases outside the gene matches: 5. CDR3 loop: CASSLAASGDNEQFF. In DNA, the CDR3 is TGCGCCAGCAGCTTGGCGGCTAGCGGTGACAATGAGCAGTTCTTC.

V gene TRBV28 combines with J gene TRBJ2-7, with D maybe TRBD1 (6 bases). Per germline, CDR1 MDHEN and CDR2 SYDVKM. The CDR3 contains 13 residues. The V gene lost 8 bases and the J gene lost 3 bases, with 14 bases spanning the gap. CDR3 coding DNA: TGTGCCAGCCGTTGGGGCAGGGGCTACGAGCAGTACTTC. Translation gives CASRWGRGYEQYF.

The V gene is TRBV27, the J gene TRBJ1-4; D gene uncertain. CDR3 length: 14 amino acids. V was clipped by 3 bases and J by 8 bases, with 13 bases between them. The germline CDR1 and CDR2 sequences are MNHEY and SMNVEV (reference sequence). The CDR3 DNA reads as TGTGCCAGCAGTTTTTTTGAGGGATCCGAAAAACTGTTTTTT. It specifies CASSFFEGSEKLFF. Together with reference TRBV27 and TRBJ1-4, the CDR3 gives the full variable domain: EAQVTQNPRYLITVTGKKLTVTCSQNMNHEYMSWYRQDPGLGLRQIYYSMNVEVTDKGDVPEGYKVSRKEKRNFPLILESPSPNQTSLYFCASSFFEGSEKLFFGSGTQLSVL.

This clone was seen more than once but under ten times. J is TRBJ1-2 and V is TRBV5-4; D is unclear. This CDR3 has 11 residues. CDR1 SGHNT and CDR2 YYREEE come from the germline V gene (reference sequence). The V end was cut by 4 bases, the J end by 7 bases, with 8 bases between. The CDR3: CASSVRGGYTF. In nucleotides, the CDR3 is TGTGCCAGCAGCGTAAGAGGTGGCTACACCTTC. The whole variable domain, remainder taken from reference TRBV5-4 and TRBJ1-2, is ETGVTQSPTHLIKTRGQQVTLRCSSQSGHNTVSWYQQALGQGPQFIFQYYREEENGRGNFPPRFSGLQFPNYSSELNVNALELDDSALYLCASSVRGGYTFGSGTRLTVV.

In its sample, this clone was seen once. The V and J genes are TRBV7-3 and TRBJ1-1; D gene uncertain. Trimming removed 4 bases at V and 3 bases at J, with 9 bases between. The CDR3 consists of 13 residues. Germline CDR1 reads SGHTA; CDR2 reads FQGTGA. The CDR3 DNA reads TGTGCCAGCAGCTCCCACAGAGACACTGAAGCTTTCTTT. Protein sequence: CASSSHRDTEAFF.

The chain employs TRBV2 and TRBJ1-1; no definite D call. CDR1 is SNHLY, CDR2 FYNNEI, per germline. Trimming shortened V by 3 bases and J by 3 bases, and 8 bases separated the two germline ends. The CDR3 has 13 amino acids. The CDR3 loop reads CASSEWQYTEAFF. The CDR3 DNA is TGTGCCAGCAGTGAGTGGCAGTACACTGAAGCTTTCTTT.

The chain is built from TRBV29-1 and TRBJ1-1; D remains ambiguous. The germline gives CDR1 SQVTM, CDR2 ANQGSEA. Between the trimmed V and J ends, which lost 4 bases and 3 bases, there was a span of 6 bases. The CDR3 totals 11 residues. CDR3 loop: CSVVRDTEAFF. CDR3 nucleotide sequence: TGCAGCGTTGTCCGGGACACTGAAGCTTTCTTT.

In DNA form, the CDR3 reads TGTGCCAGCAGTTACTCGAACATGAACACTGAAGCTTTCTTT. Translation: CASSYSNMNTEAFF. This rearrangement joins TRBV6-5 to TRBJ1-1; D is undetermined. CDR3 length equals 14 residues. Looked up from germline, CDR1 is MNHEY and CDR2 is SVGAGI. V lost 0 bases to trimming and J lost 0 bases, with 5 bases between them.

The V gene is TRBV5-1, the J gene TRBJ2-5; 10 bases are a match to TRBD1. Per germline, CDR1 SGHRS and CDR2 YFSETQ. The CDR3 extends over 14 amino acids. V trimming: 4 bases; J trimming: 5 bases; junction bases outside the gene matches: 5. The CDR3, as DNA: TGCGCCAGCAGCCCCGACAGGGGGCGGGAGACCCAGTACTTC. Amino acids: CASSPDRGRETQYF.

The chain carries TRBV28 and TRBJ2-7; D possibly corresponds to TRBD1 (6 bases). Germline CDR1 and CDR2: MDHEN and SYDVKM. The CDR3 totals 13 residues. Trimming removed 7 bases from V and 2 bases from J, with 12 bases in between. The CDR3 sequence: CASIDQGTYEQYF. CDR3 DNA sequence: TGTGCCAGCATTGACCAGGGGACCTACGAGCAGTACTTC. Full variable domain (rest looked up from reference TRBV28 and TRBJ2-7): DVKVTQSSRYLVKRTGEKVFLECVQDMDHENMFWYRQDPGLGLRLIYFSYDVKMKEKGDIPEGYSVSREKKERFSLILESASTNQTSMYLCASIDQGTYEQYFGPGTRLTVT.

The DNA of the CDR3 is TGTGCCAGCAGTTTATCCGTGACAGCTTACTACGAGCAGTACTTC. Amino acid sequence: CASSLSVTAYYEQYF. V is TRBV28 and J is TRBJ2-7, with D perhaps TRBD1 (5 bases). The V gene's germline CDR1 is MDHEN and CDR2 SYDVKM. The CDR3 has 15 amino acids. Trimming shortened V by 1 base and J by 3 bases, and 13 bases separated the two germline ends. Looking up the rest from reference TRBV28 and TRBJ2-7 gives the full variable domain: DVKVTQSSRYLVKRTGEKVFLECVQDMDHENMFWYRQDPGLGLRLIYFSYDVKMKEKGDIPEGYSVSREKKERFSLILESASTNQTSMYLCASSLSVTAYYEQYFGPGTRLTVT.

This chain connects TRBV2 to TRBJ2-3; the D gene is possibly TRBD1 (6 bases). V was trimmed by 4 bases and J by 2 bases, leaving 13 bases between them. Germline values: CDR1 SNHLY, CDR2 FYNNEI. The CDR3 runs 15 residues. CDR3 nucleotides: TGTGCCAGCAGTGTAGGCGACAGGTTCACAGATACGCAGTATTTT. This encodes CASSVGDRFTDTQYF.

This chain links TRBV2 with TRBJ1-2, with D possibly being TRBD1 (5 bases). This CDR3 has 13 residues. The germline V gene encodes CDR1 SNHLY and CDR2 FYNNEI. The ends were cut back, 1 base at V and 4 bases at J, with 7 bases in the middle. Here the CDR3 DNA reads TGTGCCAGCAGTGAAGGGGGGGTCTATGGCTACACCTTC. Its protein product is CASSEGGVYGYTF.

The CDR3 region is CASSLRDINTEAFF. Here the CDR3 DNA reads TGCGCCAGCAGTCTAAGGGACATTAACACTGAAGCTTTCTTT. This chain uses TRBV5-1 with TRBJ1-1; weak D call: TRBD1 (6 bases). The V end lost 5 bases, the J end lost 2 bases, and 13 bases lay between the germline ends. The CDR3 spans 14 residues. Germline-derived CDR1 and CDR2 are SGHRS and YFSETQ.

The V call is TRBV28, the J call TRBJ1-1; D ambiguous. Trimming pared 6 bases from V and 7 bases from J, leaving 21 bases between. Germline lookup yields CDR1 MDHEN and CDR2 SYDVKM. The CDR3 runs to 15 residues. As DNA, the CDR3 is TGTGCCAGCAGGAGGGCACTCTCCAAAGTAGGTGAAGCTTTCTTT. Encoded protein: CASRRALSKVGEAFF.

Remarks on this clone: This CDR3 is also generated by other DNA sequences in the sample. The rearrangement uses TRBV9 and TRBJ2-5; TRBD2 aligns across 10 bases. V gave up 0 bases and J gave up 2 bases; unmatched junction bases: 4. The CDR3 loop spans 16 amino acids. The germline CDR1 and CDR2 sequences are SGDLS and YYNGEE. The CDR3 is CASSVGVAGGQETQYF. DNA for the CDR3: TGTGCCAGCAGCGTAGGGGTAGCGGGGGGACAAGAGACCCAGTACTTC.

V and J are TRBV13 and TRBJ2-1; 7 nucleotides match TRBD2. Germline values: CDR1 PRHDT, CDR2 FYEKMQ (reference sequence). The CDR3 is made up of 14 amino acids. V shed 3 bases and J 9 bases; nucleotides not matched to a gene: 8. The CDR3 sequence: CASSFSGSQGEQFF. The CDR3 nucleotides are TGTGCCAGCAGCTTTAGCGGGTCCCAAGGTGAGCAGTTCTTC.

This clone has only one observation. This chain joins TRBV7-2 and TRBJ2-2, with D possibly being TRBD1 (6 bases). Per the germline V gene, CDR1 is SGHTA and CDR2 is FQGNSA. V shed 5 bases and J shed 3 bases, with 13 bases lying between them. CDR3 length: 15 residues. In DNA form, the CDR3 reads TGTGCCAGCAGCGCCCGGGACACCTACACCGGGGAGCTGTTTTTT. Amino acids: CASSARDTYTGELFF.

This sequence joins TRBV6-1 and TRBJ1-6, with D possibly matching TRBD1 (6 bases). V lost 3 bases and J lost 0, with 6 bases in between. Germline V CDR1 and CDR2: MNHNS, SASEGT. The CDR3 is 15 amino acids. The CDR3 sequence: CASSEGASYNSPLHF. CDR3 DNA sequence: TGTGCCAGCAGTGAGGGGGCCTCCTATAATTCACCCCTCCACTTT.

V and J are TRBV2 and TRBJ2-1; TRBD1 matches at 10 bases. Trimming cost V 5 bases and J 10 bases; bases outside gene matches: 14. Germline loops: CDR1 SNHLY, CDR2 FYNNEI. The CDR3 spans 16 residues. Written as DNA, the CDR3 is TGTGCCAGCAGTCCAAGCAGGACAGGGGGACGTAGGGAGCAGTTCTTC. This sequence encodes CASSPSRTGGRREQFF. Filled out from reference TRBV2 and TRBJ2-1, the complete variable domain reads EPEVTQTPSHQVTQMGQEVILRCVPISNHLYFYWYRQILGQKVEFLVSFYNNEISEKSEIFDDQFSVERPDGSNFTLKIRSTKLEDSAMYFCASSPSRTGGRREQFFGPGTRLTVL.

This chain uses TRBV13 with TRBJ1-6; the D gene is possibly TRBD1 (5 bases). From germline, CDR1 is PRHDT and CDR2 FYEKMQ (reference sequence). The length of the CDR3 is 15 residues. V lost 0 bases to trimming and J lost 10 bases, with 13 bases between them. The CDR3 loop reads CASSLGGRAISPLHF. Written as DNA, the CDR3 is TGTGCCAGCAGCTTAGGGGGCAGGGCAATCTCACCCCTCCACTTT.